Below are 19 T cell receptor beta chains sequenced from a single sample in a study of control samples from healthy donors and cancer patients. TCRdb's table, derived via immunoSEQ multiplex PCR, lists solely in-frame clones and lacks some. The table lists about 92,000 clones, roughly four fifths of them singletons. Sequenced input: blood. The receptors derive from a woman aged 60-75 years in good health.

The chain carries TRBV6-6 and TRBJ1-2, with D possibly TRBD1 on 5 matching bases. CDR3 length: 13 amino acids. The ends were cut back, 8 bases at V and 6 bases at J, with 16 bases in the middle. Germline V gene lookup returns CDR1 MNHNY and CDR2 SVGAGI (reference sequence). CDR3 sequence reads: CASGRGEAHGYTF. The CDR3 DNA sequence: TGTGCCAGCGGGCGGGGGGAGGCTCATGGCTACACCTTC.

V gene TRBV6-2 or TRBV6-3 combines with J gene TRBJ2-1; perhaps TRBD1 as D (6 bases). Germline loops: CDR1 MNHEY, CDR2 SVGEGT. V lost 5 bases, J lost 2 bases, and 10 bases lay in between. The CDR3 has 14 amino acids. The CDR3 protein is CASSTGQTYNEQFF. CDR3 coding DNA: TGTGCCAGCAGTACGGGACAAACCTACAATGAGCAGTTCTTC.

The table lists this clone with a count of one. This chain joins TRBV14 and TRBJ1-4; D gene unclear. V shed 4 bases and J shed 2 bases, with 11 bases lying between them. CDR3 length: 15 residues. Germline CDR1 and CDR2: SGHDN and FVKESK. The CDR3 loop is CASSPNVGTNEKLFF. The CDR3 DNA follows: TGTGCCAGCAGCCCGAACGTCGGTACTAATGAAAAACTGTTTTTT.

Details on this clone: This specimen includes other DNA sequences encoding the same CDR3. This chain connects TRBV27 to TRBJ1-4; no clear D gene. Germline CDR1 is MNHEY and CDR2 is SMNVEV (reference sequence). This CDR3 spans 14 amino acids. The V end was cut by 3 bases, the J end by 3 bases, with 8 bases between. The CDR3 region has the DNA TGTGCCAGCAGTTTCGGGCAGGCTAATGAAAAACTGTTTTTT. This codes for CASSFGQANEKLFF.

This rearrangement joins TRBV19 to TRBJ2-5, with 10 bases aligning to TRBD2. CDR3 length: 15 residues. The V gene end was trimmed by 5 bases and the J gene end by 2 bases; junction bases not matched to a gene: 5. Germline V lookup: CDR1 LNHDA, CDR2 SQIVND (reference sequence). The CDR3 bases are TGTGCCAGTAGTGGGAGGACTAGCGGACAAGAGACCCAGTACTTC. It encodes CASSGRTSGQETQYF.

A single count supports this clone. The genes are TRBV3-1 (or the pseudogene TRBV3-2) and TRBJ2-7; 9 bases align to TRBD2. The CDR3 has 18 amino acids. Trimming at V came to 4 bases and at J to 0 bases, leaving 13 bases not matched to a gene. The germline gives CDR1 LGHDT, CDR2 YNNKEL (reference sequence). CDR3 DNA: TGTGCCAGCAGCCCCGAGGGGGAGCGGGAGGTTTACTCCTACGAGCAGTACTTC. This encodes CASSPEGEREVYSYEQYF.

As regards this clone: The sample holds other DNA sequences that translate to the same CDR3. The J gene is TRBJ2-7, the V gene TRBV11-2; D unclear. Germline CDR1 reads SGHAT; CDR2 reads FQNNGV. V lost 1 base, J lost 6 bases, and 7 bases lay in between. The CDR3 totals 12 residues. The CDR3 DNA reads TGTGCCAGCAGCTTAGGGGTAGGCGAGCAGTACTTC. As protein: CASSLGVGEQYF. The full variable domain, its missing parts supplied by reference TRBV11-2 and TRBJ2-7, is EAGVAQSPRYKIIEKRQSVAFWCNPISGHATLYWYQQILGQGPKLLIQFQNNGVVDDSQLPKDRFSAERLKGVDSTLKIQPAKLEDSAVYLCASSLGVGEQYFGPGTRLTVT.

This rearrangement joins TRBV6-5 to TRBJ2-7; no clear D. Trimming removed 0 bases at V and 5 bases at J, with 17 bases between. The CDR3 extends over 16 amino acids. Germline CDR1 MNHEY, CDR2 SVGAGI. CDR3 sequence (DNA): TGTGCCAGCAGTTACTCTCGGCCTAGATTCGGCCACGAGCAGTACTTC. Its translation is CASSYSRPRFGHEQYF.

The table lists this clone with a few counts. The chain employs TRBV20-1 and TRBJ2-1; D may be TRBD2 (6 bases). The CDR3 is made up of 12 amino acids. The germline V gene encodes CDR1 DFQATT and CDR2 SNEGSKA (reference sequence). The germline V and J ends were trimmed by 3 bases and 7 bases, with 10 bases remaining between them. CDR3 protein: CSASDGRNEQFF. CDR3 DNA: TGCAGTGCTAGTGACGGGAGAAATGAGCAGTTCTTC.

This clone was found a few times. The chain is built from TRBV28 and TRBJ1-5, with TRBD1 matching over 9 bases. Germline trimming cut 7 bases from V and 1 base from J; bases unmatched to any gene: 2. The length of the CDR3 is 14 residues. The germline gives CDR1 MDHEN, CDR2 SYDVKM. The CDR3 bases are TGTGCCAGCACCGGACAGGGGAGCAATCAGCCCCAGCATTTT. The encoded protein is CASTGQGSNQPQHF. The variable domain in full, completed from reference TRBV28 and TRBJ1-5, reads DVKVTQSSRYLVKRTGEKVFLECVQDMDHENMFWYRQDPGLGLRLIYFSYDVKMKEKGDIPEGYSVSREKKERFSLILESASTNQTSMYLCASTGQGSNQPQHFGDGTRLSIL.

The rearrangement joins TRBV2 to TRBJ1-2; perhaps TRBD1 as D (6 bases). The germline V gene encodes CDR1 SNHLY and CDR2 FYNNEI. CDR3 length: 13 amino acids. V lost 8 bases and J lost 4, with 14 bases in between. The DNA for the CDR3 is TGTGCCAGCGGAGGACAGTCAATCTATGGCTACACCTTC. This encodes CASGGQSIYGYTF.

This chain links TRBV24-1 with TRBJ2-1; D unclear. The CDR3 is 10 amino acids. V shed 7 bases and J shed 6 bases, with 3 bases lying between them. CDR1 and CDR2 from the germline V gene are KGHDR and SFDVKD. In nucleotides, the CDR3 is TGTGCCACCAGCATCAATGAGCAGTTCTTC. Amino acids: CATSINEQFF.

The chain couples TRBV6-1 to TRBJ1-4; 8 bases align to TRBD1. V dropped 3 bases and J dropped 3; count of bases not matched to a gene: 3. The CDR3 contains 15 residues. CDR1 MNHNS and CDR2 SASEGT come from the germline V gene. CDR3 loop: CASSDRGLANEKLFF. The CDR3, as DNA: TGTGCCAGCAGTGACAGGGGGCTCGCTAATGAAAAACTGTTTTTT.

This clone was seen a handful of times. This chain uses TRBV28 with TRBJ2-1; 7 bases fit TRBD2. The germline gives CDR1 MDHEN, CDR2 SYDVKM. The CDR3 covers 14 residues. J gave up 3 bases and V 2 bases, and 1 base lay outside the gene matches. The CDR3 nucleotides are TGTGCCAGCAGTTTACTAGCGGTCTACAATGAGCAGTTCTTC. This translates into CASSLLAVYNEQFF.

This clone was recorded only once. The chain has TRBV19 and TRBJ1-1; 11 bases agree with TRBD1. Trimming removed 3 bases from V and 1 base from J; junction bases left unmatched: 7. This CDR3 contains 17 residues. In germline, CDR1 is LNHDA, CDR2 SQIVND (reference sequence). The DNA for the CDR3 is TGTGCCAGTAGTATTCGGGACAGGGGGTCTAGGAACACTGAAGCTTTCTTT. Translated: CASSIRDRGSRNTEAFF.

This CDR3 reads CASTGSSENIQYF. DNA of the CDR3: TGTGCCAGCACCGGTAGCTCGGAAAACATTCAGTACTTC. The chain has TRBV9 and TRBJ2-4, with D hard to call. The CDR3 covers 13 residues. Germline values: CDR1 SGDLS, CDR2 YYNGEE. V lost 6 bases, J lost 5 bases, and 12 bases lay in between.

The chain employs TRBV4-1 and TRBJ1-2; a possible D gene is TRBD1 (6 bases). CDR1 and CDR2 (germline): MGHRA, YSYEKL. CDR3 size: 15 residues. Trimming removed 0 bases from V and 4 bases from J, with 12 bases in between. The CDR3 DNA reads TGCGCCAGCAGCCAAGACCGCCAGGGGTTCTATGGCTACACCTTC. Residues: CASSQDRQGFYGYTF.

This rearrangement joins TRBV27 to TRBJ2-1; D not certain. The length of the CDR3 is 11 residues. V lost 3 bases, J lost 3 bases, and 0 bases lay in between. CDR1 is MNHEY, CDR2 SMNVEV, per germline (reference sequence). The CDR3 coding sequence is TGTGCCAGCAGTTTCTACAATGAGCAGTTCTTC. This gives the protein CASSFYNEQFF.

The chain recombines TRBV2 with TRBJ1-2; no clear D. This CDR3 contains 14 residues. Between the trimmed V and J ends, which lost 6 bases and 4 bases, there was a span of 15 bases. Looked up from germline, CDR1 is SNHLY and CDR2 is FYNNEI. DNA for the CDR3: TGTGCCAGCAGGGAGGAACAGAGATCCTATGGCTACACCTTC. It codes for CASREEQRSYGYTF.